Listed below are T cell receptor beta chains from one sample, sequenced in a study of blood T cells in healthy people across ages. Via MiXCR, TCRdb re-called the 5' RACE reads, giving one row per CDR3 protein. This sample carries about 800,000 distinct CDR3 sequences, 20% to 30% of them seen once, and the ten largest clones take under 4.5%. These data also featured in a second study, about T cells of mothers and their children.

Sequencing input: blood. These receptors all stem from a boy aged 10-17 years in good health. Both conserved end residues are part of each CDR3. Each record gives: J gene, D gene, V gene, clone size, CDR3 length, CDR3 protein, CDR3 DNA. The D gene is left open where the match is weak. Clone size is given for some rows only: seen once, a few or many times, or a class if the clone is expanded.

J gene: TRBJ2-1; D gene: -; V gene: TRBV6-1; clone size: -; CDR3 length: 16; CDR3 protein: CASSKTGGISYNEQFF; CDR3 DNA: TGTGCCAGCAGTAAGACCGGAGGGATTTCCTACAATGAGCAGTTCTTC
J gene: TRBJ2-1; D gene: -; V gene: TRBV11-2; clone size: -; CDR3 length: 14; CDR3 protein: CASSLAAGNNEQFF; CDR3 DNA: TGTGCCAGCAGCTTAGCCGCGGGAAACAATGAGCAGTTCTTC
J gene: TRBJ2-5; D gene: -; V gene: TRBV29-1; clone size: few; CDR3 length: 12; CDR3 protein: CSASGLPAGQYF; CDR3 DNA: TGCAGCGCATCAGGATTACCTGCGGGCCAGTACTTC
J gene: TRBJ2-1; D gene: -; V gene: TRBV19; clone size: -; CDR3 length: 13; CDR3 protein: CASSVWTFQKQFF; CDR3 DNA: TGTGCCAGTAGTGTCTGGACATTCCAGAAGCAGTTCTTC
J gene: TRBJ2-1; D gene: TRBD1; V gene: TRBV4-3; clone size: few; CDR3 length: 18; CDR3 protein: CASSQDYRSTGVYNEQFF; CDR3 DNA: TGCGCCAGCAGCCAAGATTATCGTTCGACAGGGGTATACAATGAGCAGTTCTTC
J gene: TRBJ2-1; D gene: -; V gene: TRBV9; clone size: -; CDR3 length: 15; CDR3 protein: CASSVEGREDNEQFF; CDR3 DNA: TGTGCCAGCAGCGTCGAGGGCAGGGAGGACAATGAGCAGTTCTTC
J gene: TRBJ2-7; D gene: -; V gene: TRBV4-3; clone size: -; CDR3 length: 14; CDR3 protein: CASSEAAAGYEQYF; CDR3 DNA: TGCGCCAGCAGCGAGGCGGCGGCGGGGTACGAGCAGTACTTC
J gene: TRBJ2-5; D gene: TRBD1; V gene: TRBV28; clone size: -; CDR3 length: 12; CDR3 protein: CASTQGAETQYF; CDR3 DNA: TGTGCCAGCACCCAGGGGGCTGAGACCCAGTACTTC
J gene: TRBJ2-1; D gene: TRBD2; V gene: TRBV3-1; clone size: -; CDR3 length: 16; CDR3 protein: CASSPWTSGSSDEQFF; CDR3 DNA: TGTGCCAGCAGCCCCTGGACTAGCGGGAGTAGCGATGAGCAGTTCTTC
J gene: TRBJ2-5; D gene: -; V gene: TRBV18; clone size: many; CDR3 length: 13; CDR3 protein: CASSPGTGETQYF; CDR3 DNA: TGTGCCAGCAGCCCGGGGACTGGGGAGACCCAGTACTTC
J gene: TRBJ2-5; D gene: -; V gene: TRBV20-1; clone size: few; CDR3 length: 15; CDR3 protein: CSAAGALDKQETQYF; CDR3 DNA: TGCAGTGCCGCAGGGGCGCTTGACAAACAAGAGACCCAGTACTTC
J gene: TRBJ2-7; D gene: TRBD2; V gene: TRBV18; clone size: -; CDR3 length: 14; CDR3 protein: CASSPPGGEYEQYF; CDR3 DNA: TGTGCCAGCTCACCACCGGGAGGGGAATACGAGCAGTACTTC
J gene: TRBJ2-3; D gene: -; V gene: TRBV27; clone size: -; CDR3 length: 15; CDR3 protein: CASSFRPDGVDTQYF; CDR3 DNA: TGTGCCAGCAGTTTTAGGCCAGACGGCGTAGATACGCAGTATTTT
J gene: TRBJ2-7; D gene: -; V gene: TRBV6-6; clone size: few; CDR3 length: 16; CDR3 protein: CASSYPQRLGTYEQYF; CDR3 DNA: TGTGCCAGCAGTTACCCCCAAAGGCTAGGGACTTACGAGCAGTACTTC
J gene: TRBJ2-7; D gene: -; V gene: TRBV12-3/TRBV12-4; clone size: many; CDR3 length: 14; CDR3 protein: CASSPGTDSYEQYF; CDR3 DNA: TGTGCCAGCAGCCCCGGCACGGATTCCTACGAGCAGTACTTC
J gene: TRBJ2-7; D gene: TRBD1; V gene: TRBV20-1; clone size: once; CDR3 length: 15; CDR3 protein: CSARPPGQVSHEQYF; CDR3 DNA: TGCAGTGCTAGACCACCGGGACAGGTCTCCCACGAGCAGTACTTC
J gene: TRBJ2-7; D gene: -; V gene: TRBV20-1; clone size: -; CDR3 length: 17; CDR3 protein: CSASGVAGRREFLEQYF; CDR3 DNA: TGCAGTGCTAGTGGGGTTGCCGGGCGGAGGGAGTTCCTCGAGCAGTACTTC
J gene: TRBJ2-2; D gene: TRBD1; V gene: TRBV6-2/TRBV6-3; clone size: -; CDR3 length: 14; CDR3 protein: CATSRTGLTGELFF; CDR3 DNA: TGTGCCACCTCAAGGACAGGGCTAACCGGGGAGCTGTTTTTT
J gene: TRBJ2-1; D gene: -; V gene: TRBV4-1; clone size: -; CDR3 length: 15; CDR3 protein: CASSQGAGAPNEQFF; CDR3 DNA: TGCGCCAGCAGCCAAGGGGCTGGAGCCCCGAATGAGCAGTTCTTC
J gene: TRBJ2-4; D gene: -; V gene: TRBV7-6; clone size: few; CDR3 length: 14; CDR3 protein: CASSLGSPDGIQYF; CDR3 DNA: TGTGCCAGCAGCTTAGGTTCTCCCGACGGCATTCAGTACTTC